These T cell receptor beta chains were read from a single sample in a study of high-grade serous ovarian cancer treatment subgroups. Sequenced by immunoSEQ multiplex PCR; TCRdb stores in-frame clones only, minus some. The sample contains thousands of clones, approximately 66% of which appear only once. The sample taken for sequencing was tumor tissue. The receptors were sampled from a human donor with high-grade serous ovarian cancer. CDR3s include the opening cysteine and the closing phenylalanine or tryptophan. The order of the fields is D gene, V gene, J gene, clone size, CDR3 DNA, CDR3 protein. D genes are given only for firm matches. The size entry is marked missing in some rows and otherwise reads once, few, many or a size class.

d_gene: TRBD1; v_gene: TRBV6-4; j_gene: TRBJ1-6; abundance: NA; CDR3nt: TGTGCCAGCAGTGACGCAGGGGGCTCACCCCTCCACTTT; CDR3aa: CASSDAGGSPLHF
d_gene: NA; v_gene: TRBV7-2; j_gene: TRBJ1-5; abundance: NA; CDR3nt: TGTGCCAGCAGCTTAGAGTTGGCGGTTGGACAGCCCCAGCATTTT; CDR3aa: CASSLELAVGQPQHF
d_gene: TRBD1; v_gene: TRBV4-3; j_gene: TRBJ1-2; abundance: NA; CDR3nt: TGCGCCAGCAGCCACTTACAGGGGATCAACTATGGCTACACCTTC; CDR3aa: CASSHLQGINYGYTF
d_gene: NA; v_gene: TRBV6-7; j_gene: TRBJ1-6; abundance: NA; CDR3nt: TGTGCCAGCAGTTACCCCGGACCGGGACCCCCAGAGGATTCACCCCTCCACTTT; CDR3aa: CASSYPGPGPPEDSPLHF
d_gene: TRBD2; v_gene: TRBV7-2; j_gene: TRBJ2-1; abundance: NA; CDR3nt: TGTGCCAGCAGCGAACGACTAGCGGGGGCCTACAATGAGCAGTTCTTC; CDR3aa: CASSERLAGAYNEQFF
d_gene: NA; v_gene: TRBV4-3; j_gene: TRBJ1-2; abundance: NA; CDR3nt: TGCGCCAGCAGCCAAGATCGCATAGGCTATGGCTACACCTTC; CDR3aa: CASSQDRIGYGYTF
d_gene: TRBD2; v_gene: TRBV7-2; j_gene: TRBJ2-7; abundance: NA; CDR3nt: TGTGCCAGCAGCTTAGGGGCGTTAGCGGGGGGCTACGAGCAGTACTTC; CDR3aa: CASSLGALAGGYEQYF
d_gene: TRBD1; v_gene: TRBV6-5; j_gene: TRBJ2-7; abundance: NA; CDR3nt: TGTGCCAGCCAAAAGACAGGGAGCTCCTACGAGCAGTACTTC; CDR3aa: CASQKTGSSYEQYF
d_gene: NA; v_gene: TRBV19; j_gene: TRBJ1-2; abundance: NA; CDR3nt: TGTGCCAGTAGTATTTTGGACAGATACTATGGCTACACCTTC; CDR3aa: CASSILDRYYGYTF
d_gene: NA; v_gene: TRBV5-4; j_gene: TRBJ1-6; abundance: NA; CDR3nt: TGTGCCAGCAGCCCTGGCCTACGGAATTCACCCCTCCACTTT; CDR3aa: CASSPGLRNSPLHF
d_gene: NA; v_gene: TRBV9; j_gene: TRBJ2-2; abundance: NA; CDR3nt: TGTGCCAGCAGCGCCCCGATCGGCACCGGGGAGCTGTTTTTT; CDR3aa: CASSAPIGTGELFF
d_gene: NA; v_gene: TRBV2; j_gene: TRBJ1-4; abundance: few; CDR3nt: TGTGCCAGCAGTGAAGCGCTTCGGGAAAACTACGCAACTAATGAAAAACTGTTTTTT; CDR3aa: CASSEALRENYATNEKLFF
d_gene: NA; v_gene: TRBV2; j_gene: TRBJ2-3; abundance: NA; CDR3nt: TGTGCCAGCAGACCCGACAGAACAGATACGCAGTATTTT; CDR3aa: CASRPDRTDTQYF
d_gene: TRBD1; v_gene: TRBV5-4; j_gene: TRBJ1-2; abundance: NA; CDR3nt: TGTGCCAGCAGCCCCGGAGGTGTGGAGGGACAGTTCTCTGGCTACACCTTC; CDR3aa: CASSPGGVEGQFSGYTF
d_gene: TRBD1; v_gene: TRBV6-5; j_gene: TRBJ2-3; abundance: NA; CDR3nt: TGTGCCAGCAGGCCCCGGGACAGGGGGACAGATACGCAGTATTTT; CDR3aa: CASRPRDRGTDTQYF
d_gene: NA; v_gene: TRBV7-9; j_gene: TRBJ2-1; abundance: NA; CDR3nt: TGTGCCAGCACCCTAACCCTTAGCCCCCTGGGGCGCAATGAGCAGTTCTTC; CDR3aa: CASTLTLSPLGRNEQFF
d_gene: TRBD1; v_gene: TRBV28; j_gene: TRBJ1-2; abundance: NA; CDR3nt: TGTGCCAGCAGCCGGGACAGGGGGGTCTATGGCTACACCTTC; CDR3aa: CASSRDRGVYGYTF
d_gene: NA; v_gene: TRBV10-3; j_gene: TRBJ2-3; abundance: NA; CDR3nt: TGTGCCATCACCCCTTTCCTAGCAACAGATACGCAGTATTTT; CDR3aa: CAITPFLATDTQYF